A selection of T cell receptor beta chains follows, all from one sample in a study of T cell responses to AZD1222 COVID-19 vaccine. The method was immunoSEQ multiplex PCR; TCRdb's version includes in-frame clones alone and lacks a portion of them. The table shows some 140,000 clones, with about nine tenths occurring only once. Here the sequenced sample was peripheral blood, taken on day 0 of AZD1222 vaccination. These receptors originate from an adult in good health. Each CDR3 is given with its conserved first and last residue. Fields, in order: D gene, V gene, J gene, clone size, CDR3 length, CDR3 protein, CDR3 DNA. The D gene is left open where the match is weak. Rows may omit the clone size; those that give it use once, few, many or a size class.

TRBD2,TRBV6-6,TRBJ2-1,NA,15,CASSVAGSSYNEQFF,TGTGCCAGCAGCGTAGCGGGGAGCTCCTACAATGAGCAGTTCTTC
NA,TRBV5-6,TRBJ1-5,NA,16,CASSFGGGYSNQPQHF,TGTGCCAGCAGCTTCGGTGGGGGCTATAGCAATCAGCCCCAGCATTTT
NA,TRBV5-1,TRBJ2-7,NA,14,CASSPEVGSKSQYF,TGCGCCAGCAGCCCCGAAGTTGGCTCCAAGTCGCAGTACTTC
NA,TRBV2,TRBJ1-1,NA,14,CASSGLTFGAEAFF,TGTGCCAGCAGTGGCCTGACCTTTGGGGCTGAAGCTTTCTTT
NA,TRBV7-2,TRBJ1-2,NA,14,CASSLEYGPAGYTF,TGTGCCAGCAGCTTAGAGTACGGTCCCGCGGGCTACACCTTC
NA,TRBV13,TRBJ2-6,once,17,CASSIGAITSGANVLTF,TGTGCCAGCAGCATCGGGGCTATTACCTCTGGGGCCAACGTCCTGACTTTC
TRBD1,TRBV19,TRBJ1-2,NA,17,CASSTAPSGQSNYGYTF,TGTGCCAGTAGTACGGCACCGTCGGGACAGAGTAACTATGGCTACACCTTC
NA,TRBV7-9,TRBJ1-1,once,12,CASSPVNTEAFF,TGTGCCAGCAGCCCAGTGAACACTGAAGCTTTCTTT
NA,TRBV3-1/TRBV3-2,TRBJ1-3,NA,15,CASSQAANSGNTIYF,TGTGCCAGCAGCCAAGCCGCAAACTCTGGAAACACCATATATTTT
NA,TRBV29-1,TRBJ1-1,NA,13,CSVVVWMNTEAFF,TGCAGCGTTGTAGTCTGGATGAACACTGAAGCTTTCTTT
NA,TRBV4-3,TRBJ2-7,NA,15,CASSQDLGSSYEQYF,TGCGCCAGCAGCCAAGATCTGGGGTCCTCCTACGAGCAGTACTTC
NA,TRBV6-5,TRBJ1-1,NA,14,CATSGPGGSTEAFF,TGTGCCACCTCGGGCCCCGGAGGATCCACTGAAGCTTTCTTT
NA,TRBV27,TRBJ2-7,few,15,CASKLGTARSYEQYF,TGTGCCAGCAAACTAGGGACTGCCCGCTCCTACGAGCAGTACTTC
NA,TRBV28,TRBJ1-4,NA,12,CASGAGREKLFF,TGTGCCAGCGGAGCTGGACGTGAAAAACTGTTTTTT
TRBD1,TRBV28,TRBJ1-5,NA,15,CASRPTGISNQPQHF,TGTGCCAGCAGGCCGACAGGGATTAGCAATCAGCCCCAGCATTTT
TRBD1,TRBV6-5,TRBJ1-6,NA,14,CASSPGQGGSPLHF,TGTGCCAGCAGTCCGGGACAGGGGGGTTCACCCCTCCACTTT
NA,TRBV7-2,TRBJ2-2,NA,14,CASSSGPGAGELFF,TGTGCCAGCAGCTCGGGACCGGGCGCCGGGGAGCTGTTTTTT
NA,TRBV7-9,TRBJ1-4,NA,15,CASSLIQTTNEKLFF,TGTGCCAGCAGCTTGATACAGACAACTAATGAAAAACTGTTTTTT
NA,TRBV7-3,TRBJ1-2,NA,13,CASSLPGNYGYTF,TGTGCCAGCAGCTTACCAGGGAACTATGGCTACACCTTC
TRBD2,TRBV14,TRBJ2-5,NA,15,CASSQARTSSETQYF,TGTGCCAGCAGCCAGGCTAGGACTAGCAGTGAGACCCAGTACTTC
NA,TRBV7-2,TRBJ2-7,NA,13,CASSPNSRGEQYF,TGTGCCAGCAGCCCGAATTCTCGGGGCGAGCAGTACTTC
NA,TRBV2,TRBJ1-4,NA,14,CASTKQGPSEKLFF,TGTGCCAGCACGAAGCAGGGACCGTCGGAAAAACTGTTTTTT
NA,TRBV11-1,TRBJ1-4,NA,14,CASSLGLGNEKLFF,TGTGCCAGCAGCTTAGGACTGGGAAATGAAAAACTGTTTTTT
TRBD1,TRBV18,TRBJ1-3,NA,16,CASSRGTGGSGNTIYF,TGTGCCAGCTCACGCGGGACAGGGGGCTCTGGAAACACCATATATTTT
TRBD1,TRBV18,TRBJ1-3,once,18,CASSPPGTGGLSGNTIYF,TGTGCCAGCTCACCACCTGGGACAGGGGGCCTCTCTGGAAACACCATATATTTT
NA,TRBV28,TRBJ2-1,NA,15,CASSTGIFSYNEQFF,TGTGCCAGCAGTACAGGGATTTTCTCCTACAATGAGCAGTTCTTC
TRBD1,TRBV24-1,TRBJ1-5,NA,16,CATSDIRFRGPGAQHF,TGTGCCACCAGTGATATTAGGTTCAGGGGGCCGGGGGCCCAGCATTTT
TRBD1,TRBV11-3,TRBJ2-1,NA,16,CASSLMTGGLGNEQFF,TGTGCCAGCAGCTTAATGACAGGGGGACTTGGTAATGAGCAGTTCTTC
NA,TRBV5-1,TRBJ2-4,NA,15,CASSLTAGTKNIQYF,TGCGCCAGCAGCTTAACGGCAGGGACTAAAAACATTCAGTACTTC
NA,TRBV18,TRBJ2-7,NA,16,CASSPPAQQFSYEQYF,TGTGCCAGCTCACCACCTGCACAGCAGTTCTCCTACGAGCAGTACTTC
NA,TRBV10-3,TRBJ2-7,NA,14,CAISERRTAYEQYF,TGTGCCATCAGTGAGAGGCGGACAGCCTACGAGCAGTACTTC
TRBD1,TRBV9,TRBJ1-6,NA,14,CASSLGQANSPLHF,TGTGCCAGCAGCTTAGGACAGGCTAATTCACCCCTCCACTTT
NA,TRBV9,TRBJ2-6,NA,16,CASNLGRSSGANVLTF,TGTGCCAGCAACTTAGGACGGTCCTCTGGGGCCAACGTCCTGACTTTC
TRBD1,TRBV7-8,TRBJ1-3,few,15,CASSPRTGAGNTIYF,TGTGCCAGCAGCCCCAGGACAGGGGCTGGAAACACCATATATTTT
NA,TRBV6-1,TRBJ2-3,few,14,CASSEEGVGDTQYF,TGTGCCAGCAGTGAAGAGGGAGTGGGTGATACGCAGTATTTT
NA,TRBV19,TRBJ1-6,NA,14,CASSTRGAVSPLHF,TGTGCCAGTAGCACACGGGGGGCTGTTTCACCCCTCCACTTT
NA,TRBV4-1,TRBJ1-6,once,18,CASSQESGGNSYNSPLHF,TGCGCCAGCAGCCAAGAATCGGGGGGCAACTCCTATAATTCACCCCTCCACTTT
NA,TRBV18,TRBJ1-2,NA,15,CASSPPVQGGYGYTF,TGTGCCAGCTCACCACCGGTTCAGGGTGGATATGGCTACACCTTC
NA,TRBV21-1,TRBJ1-2,NA,16,CASSKAQGPRGYGYTF,TGTGCCAGCAGCAAAGCCCAGGGGCCAAGGGGCTATGGCTACACCTTC
NA,TRBV29-1,TRBJ1-2,NA,12,CSVVGTAQFYTF,TGCAGCGTTGTCGGGACCGCACAATTCTACACCTTC
TRBD2,TRBV7-2,TRBJ2-1,NA,15,CASSLSGGAGNEQFF,TGTGCCAGCAGCTTATCCGGGGGGGCCGGTAATGAGCAGTTCTTC
NA,TRBV4-1,TRBJ1-5,NA,19,CASSQDQVGGARVNQPQHF,TGCGCCAGCAGCCAAGATCAGGTGGGGGGGGCACGCGTCAATCAGCCCCAGCATTTT
NA,TRBV7-2,TRBJ2-3,NA,17,CASSLHSLAGDPDTQYF,TGTGCCAGCAGCTTACATTCCTTGGCAGGGGATCCAGATACGCAGTATTTT
NA,TRBV5-1,TRBJ2-7,few,18,CASSLDGPGGGLSYEQYF,TGCGCCAGCAGCTTGGATGGCCCAGGGGGAGGTCTTTCCTACGAGCAGTACTTC
TRBD1,TRBV20-1,TRBJ1-4,NA,14,CSASAGQGREKLFF,TGCAGTGCTAGTGCCGGACAGGGGAGGGAAAAACTGTTTTTT
NA,TRBV10-1,TRBJ2-5,once,15,CASSDGTYEGGGQYF,TGCGCCAGCAGTGACGGGACATATGAAGGAGGAGGCCAGTACTTC
TRBD1,TRBV7-8,TRBJ1-2,NA,13,CASSLTGTAGYTF,TGTGCCAGCAGCCTAACCGGGACAGCTGGCTACACCTTC
NA,TRBV7-2,TRBJ1-1,NA,15,CASSLVSQLNTEAFF,TGTGCCAGCAGCTTAGTGTCTCAACTCAACACTGAAGCTTTCTTT
TRBD1,TRBV28,TRBJ1-2,NA,13,CASARGQEYGYTF,TGTGCCAGCGCCAGGGGGCAGGAATATGGCTACACCTTC
TRBD2,TRBV11-2,TRBJ2-3,NA,17,CASSPVGAGWSTDTQYF,TGTGCCAGCAGCCCCGTAGGAGCGGGGTGGAGCACAGATACGCAGTATTTT
NA,TRBV9,TRBJ2-7,NA,17,CASSASGLSSGTYEQYF,TGTGCCAGCAGTGCTAGTGGTTTGTCAAGCGGAACATACGAGCAGTACTTC
NA,TRBV9,TRBJ2-1,NA,17,CASSEWGRPNLYNEQFF,TGTGCCAGCAGCGAGTGGGGGCGGCCTAACTTATACAATGAGCAGTTCTTC
NA,TRBV19,TRBJ1-2,NA,12,CASSIADYGYTF,TGTGCCAGTAGTATAGCGGACTATGGCTACACCTTC
TRBD2,TRBV19,TRBJ2-7,once,18,CASSIAPSGGASSYEQYF,TGTGCCAGTAGTATAGCCCCTAGCGGGGGGGCCTCTTCCTACGAGCAGTACTTC
TRBD1,TRBV2,TRBJ2-1,once,15,CASDETGSSYNEQFF,TGTGCCAGCGATGAGACAGGGAGCTCCTACAATGAGCAGTTCTTC
NA,TRBV6-2/TRBV6-3,TRBJ1-1,NA,16,CASSYPTSNWDAEAFF,TGTGCCAGCAGTTACCCTACTTCAAACTGGGATGCTGAAGCTTTCTTT